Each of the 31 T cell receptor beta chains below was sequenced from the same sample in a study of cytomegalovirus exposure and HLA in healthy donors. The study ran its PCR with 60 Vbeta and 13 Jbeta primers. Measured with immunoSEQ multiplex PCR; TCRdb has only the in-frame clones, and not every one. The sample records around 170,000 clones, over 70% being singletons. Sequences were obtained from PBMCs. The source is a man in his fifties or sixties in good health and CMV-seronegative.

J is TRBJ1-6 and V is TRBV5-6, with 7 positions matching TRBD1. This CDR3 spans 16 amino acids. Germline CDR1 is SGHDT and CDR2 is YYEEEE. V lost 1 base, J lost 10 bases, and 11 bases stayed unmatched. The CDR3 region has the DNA TGTGCCAGCAGCTTGAGCCCTACAGGGGTGAACTCACCCCTCCACTTT. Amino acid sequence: CASSLSPTGVNSPLHF.

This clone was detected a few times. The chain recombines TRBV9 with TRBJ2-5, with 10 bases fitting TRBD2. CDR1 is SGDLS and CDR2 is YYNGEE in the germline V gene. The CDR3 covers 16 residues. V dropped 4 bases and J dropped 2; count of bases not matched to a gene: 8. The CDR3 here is CASSSPSGGLQETQYF. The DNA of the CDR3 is TGTGCCAGCAGCTCCCCTAGCGGGGGACTTCAAGAGACCCAGTACTTC. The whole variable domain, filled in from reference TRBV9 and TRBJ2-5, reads DSGVTQTPKHLITATGQRVTLRCSPRSGDLSVYWYQQSLDQGLQFLIQYYNGEERAKGNILERFSAQQFPDLHSELNLSSLELGDSALYFCASSSPSGGLQETQYFGPGTRLLVL.

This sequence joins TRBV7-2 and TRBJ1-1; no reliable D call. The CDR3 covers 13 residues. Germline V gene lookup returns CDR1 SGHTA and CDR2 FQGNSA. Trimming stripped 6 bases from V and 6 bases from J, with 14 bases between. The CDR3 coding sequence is TGTGCCAGCAGTTTTTCCCCCGGGGCTGAAGCTTTCTTT. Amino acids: CASSFSPGAEAFF.

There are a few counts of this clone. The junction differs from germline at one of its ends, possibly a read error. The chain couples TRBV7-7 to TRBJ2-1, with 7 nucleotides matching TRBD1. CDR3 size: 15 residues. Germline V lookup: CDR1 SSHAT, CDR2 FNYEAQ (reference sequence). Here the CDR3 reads CASSNGQAVYNEQFF. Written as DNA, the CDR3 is TGTGCTAGCAGCAATGGACAGGCTGTCTACAATGAGCAGTTCTTC.

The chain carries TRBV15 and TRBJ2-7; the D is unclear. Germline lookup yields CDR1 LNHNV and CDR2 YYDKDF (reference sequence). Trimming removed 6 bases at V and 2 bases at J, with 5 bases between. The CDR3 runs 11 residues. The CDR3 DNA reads TGTGCCACCAGTGGCCCCTACGAGCAGTACTTC. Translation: CATSGPYEQYF.

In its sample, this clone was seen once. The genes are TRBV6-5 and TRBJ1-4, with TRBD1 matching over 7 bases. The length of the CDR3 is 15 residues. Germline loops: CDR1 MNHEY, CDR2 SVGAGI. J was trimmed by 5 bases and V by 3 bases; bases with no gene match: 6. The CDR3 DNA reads TGTGCCAGCAGTTATGACGGGACAGCAAATGAAAAACTGTTTTTT. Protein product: CASSYDGTANEKLFF.

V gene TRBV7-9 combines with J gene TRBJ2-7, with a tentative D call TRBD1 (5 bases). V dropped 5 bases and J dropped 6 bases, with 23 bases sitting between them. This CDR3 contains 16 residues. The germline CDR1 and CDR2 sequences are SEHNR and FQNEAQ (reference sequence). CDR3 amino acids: CASSPSSPGIVVEQYF. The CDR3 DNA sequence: TGTGCCAGCAGCCCCAGTTCACCAGGGATAGTGGTCGAGCAGTACTTC.

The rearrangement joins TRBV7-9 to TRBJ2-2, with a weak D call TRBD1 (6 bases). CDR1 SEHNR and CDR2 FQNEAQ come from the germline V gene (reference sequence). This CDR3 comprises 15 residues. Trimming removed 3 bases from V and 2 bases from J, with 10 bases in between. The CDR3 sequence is CASSLNRVNTGELFF. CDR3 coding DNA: TGTGCCAGCAGCTTGAACAGGGTAAACACCGGGGAGCTGTTTTTT.

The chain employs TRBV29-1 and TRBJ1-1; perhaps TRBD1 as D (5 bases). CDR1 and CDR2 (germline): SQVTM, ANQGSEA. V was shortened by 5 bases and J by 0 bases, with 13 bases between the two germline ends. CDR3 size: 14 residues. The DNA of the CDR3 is TGCAGCGTTTGGGGCGGCCTGATGAACACTGAAGCTTTCTTT. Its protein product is CSVWGGLMNTEAFF.

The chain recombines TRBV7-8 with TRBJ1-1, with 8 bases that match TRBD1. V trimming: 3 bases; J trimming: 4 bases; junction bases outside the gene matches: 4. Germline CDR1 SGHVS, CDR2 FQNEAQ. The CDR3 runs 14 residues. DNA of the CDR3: TGTGCCAGCAGCTTTGACAGGGGAGGCACTGAAGCTTTCTTT. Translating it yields CASSFDRGGTEAFF. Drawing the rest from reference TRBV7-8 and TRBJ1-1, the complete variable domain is GAGVSQSPRYKVAKRGQDVALRCDPISGHVSLFWYQQALGQGPEFLTYFQNEAQLDKSGLPSDRFFAERPEGSVSTLKIQRTQQEDSAVYLCASSFDRGGTEAFFGQGTRLTVV.

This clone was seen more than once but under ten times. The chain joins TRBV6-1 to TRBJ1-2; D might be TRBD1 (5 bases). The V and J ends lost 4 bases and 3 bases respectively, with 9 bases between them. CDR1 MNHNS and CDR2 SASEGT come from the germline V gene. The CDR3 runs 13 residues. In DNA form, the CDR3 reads TGTGCCAGCAGTGCCGGGGGATACTATGGCTACACCTTC. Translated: CASSAGGYYGYTF.

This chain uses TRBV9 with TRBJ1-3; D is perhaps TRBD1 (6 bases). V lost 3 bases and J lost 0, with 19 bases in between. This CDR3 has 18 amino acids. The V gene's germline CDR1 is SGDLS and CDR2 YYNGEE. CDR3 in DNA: TGTGCCAGCAGCGACCCCAGGGACAAGTCTGGCTCTGGAAACACCATATATTTT. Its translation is CASSDPRDKSGSGNTIYF.

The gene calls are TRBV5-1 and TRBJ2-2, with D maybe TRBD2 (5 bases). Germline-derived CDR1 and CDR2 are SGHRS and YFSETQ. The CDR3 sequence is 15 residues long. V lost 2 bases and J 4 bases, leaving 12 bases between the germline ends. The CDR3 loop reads CASSLAGVSTGELFF. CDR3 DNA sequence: TGCGCCAGCAGCTTAGCCGGGGTTAGCACCGGGGAGCTGTTTTTT.

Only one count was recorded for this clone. CDR3 coding DNA: TGTGCCAGCAGCTTCCTACAGGACAGTAGCTATTCACCCCTCCACTTT. Amino acid sequence: CASSFLQDSSYSPLHF. The genes are TRBV7-2 and TRBJ1-6, with a tentative D call TRBD1 (6 bases). The CDR3 covers 16 residues. The germline CDR1 and CDR2 sequences are SGHTA and FQGNSA. V lost 3 bases to trimming and J lost 8 bases, with 17 bases between them.

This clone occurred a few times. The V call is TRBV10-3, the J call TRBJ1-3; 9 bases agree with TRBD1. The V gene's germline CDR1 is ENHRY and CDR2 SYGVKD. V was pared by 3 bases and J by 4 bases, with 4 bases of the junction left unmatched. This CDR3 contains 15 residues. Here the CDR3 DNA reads TGTGCCATCAGTGAACAGGGGGCCGGAGGAAACACCATATATTTT. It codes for CAISEQGAGGNTIYF.

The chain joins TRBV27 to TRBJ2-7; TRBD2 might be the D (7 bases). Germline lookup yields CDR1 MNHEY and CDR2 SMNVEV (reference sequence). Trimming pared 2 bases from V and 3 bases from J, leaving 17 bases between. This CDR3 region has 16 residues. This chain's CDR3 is CASSLNPGAGDYEQYF. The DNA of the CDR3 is TGTGCCAGCAGTTTAAACCCGGGGGCGGGGGACTACGAGCAGTACTTC.

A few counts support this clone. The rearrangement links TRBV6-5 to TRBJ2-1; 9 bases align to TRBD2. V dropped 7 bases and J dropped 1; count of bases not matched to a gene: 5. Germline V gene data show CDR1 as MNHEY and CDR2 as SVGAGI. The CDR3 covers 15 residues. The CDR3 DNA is TGTGCCAGCACTTGGCGGGGGGGATCCTACAATGAGCAGTTCTTC. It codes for CASTWRGGSYNEQFF.

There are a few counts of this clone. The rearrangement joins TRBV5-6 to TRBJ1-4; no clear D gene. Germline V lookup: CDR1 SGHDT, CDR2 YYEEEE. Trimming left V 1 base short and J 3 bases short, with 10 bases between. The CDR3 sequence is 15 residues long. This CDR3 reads CASSLLTRSNEKLFF. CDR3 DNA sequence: TGTGCCAGCAGCTTGCTGACAAGGTCTAATGAAAAACTGTTTTTT.

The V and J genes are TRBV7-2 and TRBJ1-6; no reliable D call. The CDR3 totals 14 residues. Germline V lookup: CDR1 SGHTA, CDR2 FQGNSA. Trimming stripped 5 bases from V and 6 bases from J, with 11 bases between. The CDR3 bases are TGTGCCAGCAGCCACAACCAATTTAATTCACCCCTCCACTTT. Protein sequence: CASSHNQFNSPLHF.

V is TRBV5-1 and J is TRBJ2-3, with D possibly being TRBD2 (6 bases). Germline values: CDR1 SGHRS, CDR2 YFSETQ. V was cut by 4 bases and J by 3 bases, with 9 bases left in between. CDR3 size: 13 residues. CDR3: CASSGGVTDTQYF. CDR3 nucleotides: TGCGCCAGCAGCGGCGGGGTAACAGATACGCAGTATTTT. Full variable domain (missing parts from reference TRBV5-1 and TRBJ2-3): KAGVTQTPRYLIKTRGQQVTLSCSPISGHRSVSWYQQTPGQGLQFLFEYFSETQRNKGNFPGRFSGRQFSNSRSEMNVSTLELGDSALYLCASSGGVTDTQYFGPGTRLTVL.

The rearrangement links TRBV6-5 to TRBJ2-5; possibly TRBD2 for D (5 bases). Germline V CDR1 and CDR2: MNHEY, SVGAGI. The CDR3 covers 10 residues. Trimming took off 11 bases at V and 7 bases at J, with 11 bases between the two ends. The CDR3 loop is CAGEGSTQYF. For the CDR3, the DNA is TGTGCCGGAGAGGGTTCGACCCAGTACTTC.

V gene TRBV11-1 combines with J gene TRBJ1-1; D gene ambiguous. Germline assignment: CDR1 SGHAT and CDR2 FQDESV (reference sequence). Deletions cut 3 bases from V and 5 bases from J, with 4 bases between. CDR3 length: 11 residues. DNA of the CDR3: TGTGCCAGCAGCTTGGAGACTGAAGCTTTCTTT. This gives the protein CASSLETEAFF.

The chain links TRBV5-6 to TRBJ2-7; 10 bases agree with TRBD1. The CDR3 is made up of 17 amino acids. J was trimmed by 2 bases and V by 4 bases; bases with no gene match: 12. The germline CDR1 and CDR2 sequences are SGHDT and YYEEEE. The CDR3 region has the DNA TGTGCCAGCAGCCCCCCGTGGACAGGGGGAATAACCTACGAGCAGTACTTC. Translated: CASSPPWTGGITYEQYF. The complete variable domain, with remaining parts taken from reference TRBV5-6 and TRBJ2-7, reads DAGVTQSPTHLIKTRGQQVTLRCSPKSGHDTVSWYQQALGQGPQFIFQYYEEEERQRGNFPDRFSGHQFPNYSSELNVNALLLGDSALYLCASSPPWTGGITYEQYFGPGTRLTVT.

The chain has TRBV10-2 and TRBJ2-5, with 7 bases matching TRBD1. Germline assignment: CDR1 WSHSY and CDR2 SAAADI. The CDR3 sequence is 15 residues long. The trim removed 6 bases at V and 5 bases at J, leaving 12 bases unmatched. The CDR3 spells CASRDRRFDRETQYF. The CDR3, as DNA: TGCGCCAGCAGGGACAGGAGATTCGATAGGGAGACCCAGTACTTC.

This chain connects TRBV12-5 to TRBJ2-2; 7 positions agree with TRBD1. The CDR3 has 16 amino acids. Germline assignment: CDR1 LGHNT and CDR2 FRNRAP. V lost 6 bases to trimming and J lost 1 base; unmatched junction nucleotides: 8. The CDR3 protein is CASGPTGTVNTGELFF. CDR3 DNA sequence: TGTGCTAGTGGACCAACCGGGACAGTGAACACCGGGGAGCTGTTTTTT.

CDR3 coding DNA: TGTGCCTGGCGACAGGGGAACGGGGAGCTGTTTTTT. This encodes CAWRQGNGELFF. This chain links TRBV30 with TRBJ2-2; 8 bases are shared with TRBD1. Losses at the gene ends were 5 bases for V and 7 bases for J; bases not matched to a gene: 3. The CDR3 spans 12 residues. CDR1 and CDR2 from the germline V gene are GTSNPN and SVGIG (reference sequence).

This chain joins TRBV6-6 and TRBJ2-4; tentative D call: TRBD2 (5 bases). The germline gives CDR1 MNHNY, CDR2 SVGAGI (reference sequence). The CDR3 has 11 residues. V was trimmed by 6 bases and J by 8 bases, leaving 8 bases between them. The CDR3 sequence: CASRERDIQYF. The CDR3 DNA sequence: TGTGCCAGCAGGGAGAGGGACATTCAGTACTTC.

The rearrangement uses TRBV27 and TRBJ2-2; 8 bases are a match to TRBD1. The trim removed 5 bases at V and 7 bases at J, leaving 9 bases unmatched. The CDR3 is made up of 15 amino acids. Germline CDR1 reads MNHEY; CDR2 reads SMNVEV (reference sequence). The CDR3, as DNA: TGTGCCAGCAGTCGTGAATACAGGGGGAACGGGGAGCTGTTTTTT. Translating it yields CASSREYRGNGELFF.

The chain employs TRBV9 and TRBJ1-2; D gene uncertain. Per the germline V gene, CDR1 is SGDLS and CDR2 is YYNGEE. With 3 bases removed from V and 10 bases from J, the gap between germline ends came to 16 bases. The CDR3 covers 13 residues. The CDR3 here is CASSGGMTAPYTF. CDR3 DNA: TGTGCCAGCAGCGGAGGGATGACCGCCCCCTACACCTTC.

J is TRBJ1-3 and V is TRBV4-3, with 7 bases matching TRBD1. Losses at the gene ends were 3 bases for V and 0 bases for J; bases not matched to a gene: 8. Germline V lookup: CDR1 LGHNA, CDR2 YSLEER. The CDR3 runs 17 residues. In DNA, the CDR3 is TGCGCCAGCAGCCAGGACGGACAGGCTTACTCTGGAAACACCATATATTTT. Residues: CASSQDGQAYSGNTIYF.

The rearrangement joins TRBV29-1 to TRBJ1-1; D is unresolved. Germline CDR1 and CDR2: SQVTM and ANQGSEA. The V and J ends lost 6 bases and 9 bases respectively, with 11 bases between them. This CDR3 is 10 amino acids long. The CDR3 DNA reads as TGCAGCGTGGTACTCAAAAAAGCTTTCTTT. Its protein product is CSVVLKKAFF.